Below are 23 T cell receptor beta chains sequenced from a single sample in a study of blood T cell repertoires in COVID-19. Measured with immunoSEQ multiplex PCR; TCRdb has only the in-frame clones, and not every one. The sample records 310,000 or so clones, 85% to 90% being singletons. The sequenced sample consisted of PBMCs or T cells enriched from blood (not recorded which). The receptors here all came from a woman aged 18-29 years with acute COVID-19.

The genes are TRBV7-6 and TRBJ2-3; 10 nucleotides agree with TRBD2. From germline, CDR1 is SGHVS and CDR2 FNYEAQ. The CDR3 length is 16 residues. The trim removed 5 bases at V and 2 bases at J, leaving 7 bases unmatched. The CDR3 sequence: CASSVSAGGNTDTQYF. The CDR3, as DNA: TGTGCCAGCAGCGTCTCAGCGGGAGGGAACACAGATACGCAGTATTTT.

The rearrangement joins TRBV6-5 to TRBJ1-3, with 7 bases matching TRBD1. Germline CDR1 MNHEY, CDR2 SVGAGI. V shed 4 bases, J shed 2 bases, and the junction held 8 bases outside the gene matches. The CDR3 extends over 16 amino acids. The CDR3 coding sequence is TGTGCCAGCAGTTTACAGGGGCGCTCAGCTGGAAACACCATATATTTT. Encoded protein: CASSLQGRSAGNTIYF.

This chain connects TRBV28 to TRBJ1-5; 11 bases match TRBD1. CDR1 and CDR2 (germline): MDHEN, SYDVKM. J was trimmed by 4 bases and V by 3 bases; bases with no gene match: 11. The CDR3 consists of 18 residues. CDR3 amino acids: CASSFGLGTGGRNQPQHF. CDR3 in DNA: TGTGCCAGCAGTTTCGGTTTAGGGACAGGGGGACGAAATCAGCCCCAGCATTTT.

V and J are TRBV19 and TRBJ1-5; TRBD1 might be the D (5 bases). The V gene's germline CDR1 is LNHDA and CDR2 SQIVND (reference sequence). The CDR3 is 17 residues long. Trimming removed 5 bases from V and 3 bases from J, with 20 bases in between. CDR3 protein: CASSPQGGWVINQPQHF. Written as DNA, the CDR3 is TGTGCCAGTAGTCCCCAGGGTGGTTGGGTCATCAATCAGCCCCAGCATTTT.

This chain connects TRBV19 to TRBJ1-2, with TRBD1 identical over 7 bases. Germline lookup yields CDR1 LNHDA and CDR2 SQIVND (reference sequence). V shed 6 bases, J shed 8 bases, and the junction held 9 bases outside the gene matches. The CDR3 totals 13 residues. CDR3 DNA sequence: TGTGCCAGTAGGGCCGACAGGGCCGAGGGCTACACCTTC. As protein: CASRADRAEGYTF.

DNA for the CDR3: TGTGCCAGCAGCATGGGGAGGAACAATGAGCAGTTCTTC. It encodes CASSMGRNNEQFF. This chain uses TRBV11-2 with TRBJ2-1; maybe TRBD2 (6 bases). Trimming shortened V by 5 bases and J by 5 bases, and 10 bases separated the two germline ends. CDR3 length: 13 residues. Germline values: CDR1 SGHAT, CDR2 FQNNGV.

The V gene is TRBV6-5, the J gene TRBJ2-7, with 10 bases lining up with TRBD1. The V and J ends lost 6 bases and 4 bases, in that order; junction bases with no gene match: 6. The CDR3 sequence is 14 residues long. Germline CDR1 reads MNHEY; CDR2 reads SVGAGI. CDR3 protein: CASSPTGGLYEQYF. The CDR3, as DNA: TGTGCCAGCAGCCCGACAGGGGGCTTGTACGAGCAGTACTTC.

The chain joins TRBV4-3 to TRBJ2-1; possibly TRBD2 for D (5 bases). Germline lookup yields CDR1 LGHNA and CDR2 YSLEER. The CDR3 runs to 18 residues. V dropped 0 bases and J dropped 0 bases, with 15 bases sitting between them. The CDR3 sequence is CASSQDSARAYSYNEQFF. CDR3 bases: TGCGCCAGCAGCCAAGATAGCGCGAGGGCCTACTCCTACAATGAGCAGTTCTTC.

This clone was counted only a few times. The chain carries TRBV19 and TRBJ1-4; weak D call: TRBD1 (5 bases). This CDR3 has 14 residues. Germline-derived CDR1 and CDR2 are LNHDA and SQIVND (reference sequence). The germline V and J ends were trimmed by 6 bases and 4 bases, with 12 bases remaining between them. For the CDR3, the DNA is TGTGCCAGTAGCCGACAGCTTAATAATGAAAAACTGTTTTTT. Translating gives CASSRQLNNEKLFF. Variable domain in full (rest from reference TRBV19 and TRBJ1-4): DGGITQSPKYLFRKEGQNVTLSCEQNLNHDAMYWYRQDPGQGLRLIYYSQIVNDFQKGDIAEGYSVSREKKESFPLTVTSAQKNPTAFYLCASSRQLNNEKLFFGSGTQLSVL.

The table lists this clone with a few counts. The chain uses TRBV5-1 and TRBJ2-2; a possible D gene is TRBD1 (8 bases). This CDR3 is built from 14 residues. V was shortened by 4 bases and J by 6 bases, with 13 bases between the two germline ends. Germline CDR1 and CDR2: SGHRS and YFSETQ. CDR3 bases: TGCGCCAGCAGCCTTACAGGGGGGGCCGGGGAGCTGTTTTTT. Its protein is CASSLTGGAGELFF.

The chain employs TRBV27 and TRBJ1-5; D is unclear. Trimming shortened V by 5 bases and J by 5 bases, and 16 bases separated the two germline ends. CDR1 and CDR2 from the germline V gene are MNHEY and SMNVEV (reference sequence). CDR3 size: 15 residues. CDR3: CASSPRRDTYQPQHF. CDR3 DNA: TGTGCCAGCAGTCCCCGCCGCGACACATATCAGCCCCAGCATTTT.

The rearrangement uses TRBV11-2 and TRBJ1-1, with a weak D call TRBD1 (5 bases). The CDR3 runs 13 residues. V was clipped by 5 bases and J by 6 bases, with 13 bases between them. CDR1 is SGHAT and CDR2 is FQNNGV in the germline V gene. CDR3 loop: CASSPMGGAEAFF. Written as DNA, the CDR3 is TGTGCCAGCAGCCCTATGGGGGGGGCTGAAGCTTTCTTT.

The rearrangement joins TRBV9 to TRBJ2-1; 14 nucleotides line up with TRBD2. The CDR3 is 16 amino acids. V was clipped by 0 bases and J by 5 bases; unmatched bases: 1. Germline CDR1 SGDLS, CDR2 YYNGEE. The CDR3 here is CASSVGGLAGDNEQFF. CDR3 bases: TGTGCCAGCAGCGTAGGGGGACTAGCGGGAGACAATGAGCAGTTCTTC.

V gene TRBV15 combines with J gene TRBJ2-1; TRBD1 matches at 9 bases. Germline trimming cut 4 bases from V and 7 bases from J; bases unmatched to any gene: 5. Per germline, CDR1 LNHNV and CDR2 YYDKDF (reference sequence). The CDR3 runs to 14 residues. CDR3 nucleotide sequence: TGTGCCACCAGCACCGGGACAGGGCAAAATGAGCAGTTCTTC. It encodes CATSTGTGQNEQFF.

As for this clone: The sample has other DNA sequences that encode this CDR3 too. This chain links TRBV5-1 with TRBJ1-1; D gene unclear. Trimming left V 0 bases short and J 1 base short, with 4 bases between. This CDR3 is 13 amino acids long. Germline assignment: CDR1 SGHRS and CDR2 YFSETQ. Here the CDR3 DNA reads TGCGCCAGCAGCTTGGTGGCGAACACTGAAGCTTTCTTT. It encodes CASSLVANTEAFF.

The chain employs TRBV7-6 and TRBJ2-1; D is possibly TRBD2 (6 bases). In germline, CDR1 is SGHVS, CDR2 FNYEAQ. The V and J ends lost 1 base and 9 bases respectively, with 19 bases between them. The CDR3 length is 16 residues. The DNA for the CDR3 is TGTGCCAGCAGCTTAGTGACTAGTCCGGGCTTGGGTGAGCAGTTCTTC. Residues: CASSLVTSPGLGEQFF.

The rearrangement joins TRBV10-3 to TRBJ2-5, with 8 bases identical to TRBD1. The ends lost 6 bases at V and 2 bases at J; junction bases unmatched: 5. This CDR3 has 14 residues. Germline V gives CDR1 ENHRY, CDR2 SYGVKD. CDR3 amino acids: CAISGGQGQETQYF. As DNA, the CDR3 is TGTGCCATCAGCGGAGGACAGGGTCAAGAGACCCAGTACTTC.

The chain recombines TRBV6-2 or TRBV6-3 with TRBJ2-5; tentatively, D is TRBD1 (6 bases). Germline V CDR1 and CDR2: MNHEY, SVGEGT. The CDR3 runs 14 residues. Trimming took off 3 bases at V and 5 bases at J, with 13 bases between the two ends. The CDR3 here is CASSYGGYEETQYF. The CDR3 nucleotides read TGTGCCAGCAGTTATGGGGGCTACGAGGAGACCCAGTACTTC.

About this clone itself: Other DNA variants within this sample encode the same CDR3. The CDR3 DNA is TGCGCCAGCAGCCTACGACAGGGACTAGCCAAAAACATTCAGTACTTC. Translated, it gives CASSLRQGLAKNIQYF. The chain uses TRBV5-1 and TRBJ2-4; perhaps TRBD1 as D (7 bases). Per germline, CDR1 SGHRS and CDR2 YFSETQ. The V end lost 4 bases, the J end lost 0 bases, and 14 bases lay between the germline ends. This CDR3 contains 16 residues.

This rearrangement joins TRBV28 to TRBJ2-2, with D possibly being TRBD2 (5 bases). The CDR3 has 13 residues. Trimming stripped 3 bases from V and 6 bases from J, with 8 bases between. The germline V gene encodes CDR1 MDHEN and CDR2 SYDVKM. The CDR3 here is CASSFRGPGELFF. The CDR3 coding sequence is TGTGCCAGCAGTTTCCGGGGTCCCGGGGAGCTGTTTTTT.

V and J are TRBV7-3 and TRBJ2-3; 7 nucleotides align to TRBD2. The CDR3 has 14 amino acids. From germline, CDR1 is SGHTA and CDR2 FQGTGA. V lost 2 bases to trimming and J lost 5 bases; unmatched junction nucleotides: 4. CDR3 loop: CASSLDLAGDTQYF. In DNA form, the CDR3 reads TGTGCCAGCAGCTTAGATTTAGCGGGAGATACGCAGTATTTT.

V gene TRBV5-5 combines with J gene TRBJ2-1, with TRBD2 identical over 10 bases. From germline, CDR1 is SGHKS and CDR2 YYEKEE (reference sequence). The CDR3 extends over 17 amino acids. The ends lost 4 bases at V and 8 bases at J; junction bases unmatched: 15. The CDR3 nucleotides are TGTGCCAGCAGCCCACATTTAGGGACTAGCGCTCAGTATGAGCAGTTCTTC. Its translation is CASSPHLGTSAQYEQFF.

The chain links TRBV30 to TRBJ1-5; unclear D gene. The CDR3 extends over 13 amino acids. CDR1 is GTSNPN, CDR2 SVGIG, per germline (reference sequence). Trimming took off 5 bases at V and 4 bases at J, with 12 bases between the two ends. In DNA form, the CDR3 reads TGTGCCTGGGACAAGACGGGGAATCAGCCCCAGCATTTT. Translating it yields CAWDKTGNQPQHF.